The sequence of this T cell receptor beta chain was determined in a study of CD8+ T cells in alopecia areata listed by TCRdb under 2018. Describing the broader study: Skin from C3H/HeJ donors aged about 6-12 months with spontaneous alopecia was grafted onto female C3H/HeJ recipients aged about 7-10 weeks. In both human patients and the C3H/HeJ mouse model, the study applied high-throughput TCRbeta sequencing to look at T cell clonal expansion in alopecia areata. Scalp tissue and sorted CD4+ and CD8+ peripheral blood T cells from patchy and totalis/universalis alopecia areata patients and from healthy controls were covered by human TCRbeta sequencing. Clonality in the scalp was compared among normal scalp (n=4), patchy alopecia areata scalp (n=8), and alopecia totalis/universalis scalp (n=8). RNA was obtained with the PAXgene miRNA kit for fixed scalp, the miRNeasy kit for PBMCs, and the RNeasy kit for mouse skin. TCRbeta CDR3 regions were amplified by immunoSEQ multiplex PCR using 35 Vbeta forward and 13 Jbeta reverse primers. What the authors observed across the whole study: Resident alphabeta T cells in normal human skin are also sequenced, complicating scalp TCR repertoire analysis, unlike mouse skin dominated by gammadelta T cells. TCR sequences shared between patients were less clear than in mice, possibly partly because of HLA diversity in the patient population. Lesional scalp, especially in alopecia totalis/universalis, showed higher clonality and more expanded CD8+ clones than normal scalp, suggesting antigenic drive.

In its sample, this clone was seen a few times. Its specific antigen is unknown. Because this receptor comes from a mouse, its gene names and germline sequences follow the mouse reference. The read gets to within 4 residues of the CDR3 end, and the germline J gene fills in the rest. V and J lose 0 bases and 1 base, and a span of 13 bases separates them. The CDR3 covers 16 residues, taking in both the cysteine and the phenylalanine. Sequencing covers 36 bases of the CDR3, shown here with the frame starting at base 1. As encoded in the germline V gene, CDR1 is SGHSA while CDR2 is FRNQAP. Library preparation employed the immunoSEQ multiplex PCR assay. For TCR sequencing, RNA was extracted from every sample and reverse transcribed into cDNA to serve as template. SuperScript III was used for first-strand cDNA synthesis, primed with a 2:1 mix of oligo-dT and random hexamers. Amplification bias was assessed with a synthetic immune receptor repertoire, and residual bias was removed computationally. Libraries were sequenced on Illumina HiSeq using 60 bp reads that covered the CDR3 and were read from J toward V. As for the original processing: Raw reads were preprocessed to remove errors, and CDR3 was defined by IMGT conventions from the conserved cysteine to phenylalanine. To get clonality, Shannon entropy was normalized by log2 of the number of productive unique TCRs and the result was subtracted from 1. Scalp TCRbeta sequences were cross-referenced with sorted blood CD4 and CD8 repertoires so that the CD4 or CD8 identity of scalp clones could be inferred. In its TCRdb copy, this immuneACCESS table keeps in-frame sequences only and misses some clones. Where compared with another copy, unresolved V genes explain less than half of these, and the others have no known cause. V, J and clone size were drawn from that table, and D and trimming were deduced from the DNA. The sample counts over 100,000 clones, each observed more than once. About 20% of the sample comes from the top ten.

Sequencing used lesional skin. The clonotype originates from a C3H/HeJ mouse with alopecia areata. Members of this strain share the MHC haplotype H2-k. The receptor chain draws on TRBV16 and TRBJ2-7; the D gene is perhaps TRBD1, from 6 matching bases. The DNA read from the CDR3 is TGTGCAAGCAGCTTAGATTCGGCAGGGGAGTCCTAT. Its coded protein is CASSLDSAGESY. Given in full, the CDR3 is CASSLDSAGESYEQYF.